The T cell receptor (beta chain) under discussion was sequenced for a study of OX40 agonist ivuxolimab in advanced cancers. Whole-study context: Patients in dose escalation had liver, melanoma, kidney or head and neck cancers. Enrollees could have had prior anti-PD-1, anti-PD-L1 or anti-CTLA-4 therapy, which more than 30% had received.

Assay: immunoSEQ multiplex PCR; the TCRdb copy retains only in-frame clones and omits some. The sample lists about 7,700 clones, approximately 85% occurring once. Anyone with autoimmune disease history or systemic immunosuppression was excluded. The receptor comes from an adult with an advanced solid tumor such as melanoma, head and neck, liver or kidney cancer. The sample here was CD4+ or CD8+ T cells sorted from blood, taken in a trial of the OX40 agonist ivuxolimab.

The DNA of the CDR3 is TGTGCCATCAGTTCTGGGACTAGCGGTTCTACAGATACGCAGTATTTT. Its protein is CAISSGTSGSTDTQYF. The chain employs TRBV10-3 and TRBJ2-3; TRBD2 matches 11 bases. The CDR3 runs 16 residues. Germline V gene data show CDR1 as ENHRY and CDR2 as SYGVKD. V lost 5 bases, J lost 3 bases, and 7 bases stayed unmatched.